These 25 T cell receptor beta chains came from one sample sequenced in a study of T cell responses to AZD1222 COVID-19 vaccine. Only in-frame clones appear in the TCRdb table, and some are missing; sequencing was by immunoSEQ multiplex PCR. The sample yields about 130,000 clones, about 89% seen once. Specimen: peripheral blood, collected on day 0 of AZD1222 vaccination. These receptors were collected from an adult in good health.

Concerning this clone itself: At one end the junction does not follow the germline gene, possibly because of a read error. V and J are TRBV9 and TRBJ1-5; D is unresolved. This CDR3 has 14 amino acids. The V gene's germline CDR1 is SGDLS and CDR2 YYNGEE. The CDR3 region is CASSVGTGYQPQHF. The CDR3 nucleotides read TGTGCCAGTAGCGTAGGAACCGGTTATCAGCCCCAGCATTTT.

The V and J genes are TRBV6-5 and TRBJ1-3; D is ambiguous. The CDR3 loop spans 15 amino acids. The ends were cut back, 0 bases at V and 1 base at J, with 7 bases in the middle. Germline lookup yields CDR1 MNHEY and CDR2 SVGAGI. Here the CDR3 reads CASSYSGESGNTIYF. In DNA form, the CDR3 reads TGTGCCAGCAGTTACTCGGGAGAGTCTGGAAACACCATATATTTT.

Turning to this clone: Other DNA sequences in the same sample also yield this CDR3. The chain is built from TRBV18 and TRBJ1-1; no clear D gene. Deletions cut 3 bases from V and 2 bases from J, with 7 bases between. From germline, CDR1 is KGHSH and CDR2 LQKENI. The CDR3 contains 13 residues. Written as DNA, the CDR3 is TGTGCCAGCTCACCTCGAGTTAACACTGAAGCTTTCTTT. Its protein is CASSPRVNTEAFF.

This clone has only one observation. One end of the junction fails to match germline, which may point to a read error. The rearrangement joins TRBV7-7 to TRBJ1-1, with D unclear. The CDR3 is made up of 13 amino acids. Germline V lookup: CDR1 SSHAT, CDR2 FNYEAQ (reference sequence). The CDR3 nucleotides read TGTGCTAGCAGCTTAACGGCTAACACTGAAGCTTTCTTT. Translation: CASSLTANTEAFF.

The chain links TRBV28 to TRBJ1-5, with D tentatively TRBD1 (5 bases). The CDR3 contains 15 residues. Germline V gene lookup returns CDR1 MDHEN and CDR2 SYDVKM. V lost 8 bases and J lost 2, with 16 bases in between. The chain's CDR3 is CASGSGRGGNQPQHF. DNA for the CDR3: TGTGCCAGCGGATCGGGACGCGGCGGCAATCAGCCCCAGCATTTT.

V and J are TRBV10-2 and TRBJ2-1; 9 nucleotides align to TRBD2. This CDR3 region has 15 residues. Per the germline V gene, CDR1 is WSHSY and CDR2 is SAAADI. After removal of 5 bases from V and 0 bases from J, the junction contained 2 bases not matched to a gene. Here the CDR3 DNA reads TGCGCCAGCAGTCGAGCGGGAGGCTCCTACAATGAGCAGTTCTTC. As protein: CASSRAGGSYNEQFF.

This clone was observed once. The rearrangement joins TRBV28 to TRBJ1-1; no firm D call. The CDR3 covers 12 residues. Trimming removed 3 bases at V and 4 bases at J, with 6 bases between. Germline lookup yields CDR1 MDHEN and CDR2 SYDVKM. CDR3 residues: CASSLFGTEAFF. The CDR3 DNA follows: TGTGCCAGCAGTTTGTTCGGCACTGAAGCTTTCTTT.

This clone was recorded a few times. In DNA form, the CDR3 reads TGTGCCAGCAGCTTAGCGCCTCCCGGGAGAAGAACCGGGGAGCTGTTTTTT. Residues: CASSLAPPGRRTGELFF. V gene TRBV7-9 combines with J gene TRBJ2-2, with D perhaps matching TRBD2 (6 bases). The V end lost 0 bases, the J end lost 5 bases, and 16 bases lay between the germline ends. This CDR3 comprises 17 residues. Germline-derived CDR1 and CDR2 are SEHNR and FQNEAQ (reference sequence). Complete variable domain (other parts from reference TRBV7-9 and TRBJ2-2): DTGVSQNPRHKITKRGQNVTFRCDPISEHNRLYWYRQTLGQGPEFLTYFQNEAQLEKSRLLSDRFSAERPKGSFSTLEIQRTEQGDSAMYLCASSLAPPGRRTGELFFGEGSRLTVL.

This sequence joins TRBV21-1 and TRBJ2-7; TRBD2, the table's D call, lacks a check against the DNA. TRBV21-1 is a pseudogene segment. This CDR3 has 17 residues. This CDR3 reads CASSKDGGKVGSYEQYF. CDR3 nucleotide sequence: TGTGCCAGCAGCAAAGATGGGGGGAAAGTGGGGTCCTACGAGCAGTACTTC.

This clone was counted a single time. V gene TRBV28 combines with J gene TRBJ2-3; D is possibly TRBD1 (6 bases). This CDR3 has 14 amino acids. The germline CDR1 and CDR2 sequences are MDHEN and SYDVKM. The V end lost 10 bases, the J end lost 0 bases, and 14 bases lay between the germline ends. CDR3 coding DNA: TGTGCCACCTCATCAACAGGGAGCACAGATACGCAGTATTTT. The encoded protein is CATSSTGSTDTQYF. Looking up the rest from reference TRBV28 and TRBJ2-3 gives the full variable domain: DVKVTQSSRYLVKRTGEKVFLECVQDMDHENMFWYRQDPGLGLRLIYFSYDVKMKEKGDIPEGYSVSREKKERFSLILESASTNQTSMYLCATSSTGSTDTQYFGPGTRLTVL.

The chain couples TRBV7-9 to TRBJ1-3; D not resolved. The length of the CDR3 is 15 residues. Per the germline V gene, CDR1 is SEHNR and CDR2 is FQNEAQ (reference sequence). V lost 5 bases to trimming and J lost 1 base, with 12 bases between them. The CDR3 protein is CASSPSGVSGNTIYF. The CDR3 nucleotides are TGTGCCAGCAGCCCTTCTGGGGTTTCTGGAAACACCATATATTTT. Variable domain in full (rest from reference TRBV7-9 and TRBJ1-3): DTGVSQNPRHKITKRGQNVTFRCDPISEHNRLYWYRQTLGQGPEFLTYFQNEAQLEKSRLLSDRFSAERPKGSFSTLEIQRTEQGDSAMYLCASSPSGVSGNTIYFGEGSWLTVV.

This chain links TRBV25-1 with TRBJ2-6; tentatively, D is TRBD1 or TRBD2 (5 bases each). The V gene's germline CDR1 is MGHDK and CDR2 SYGVNS. The CDR3 consists of 16 residues. V was shortened by 3 bases and J by 2 bases, with 11 bases between the two germline ends. CDR3 coding DNA: TGTGCCAGCAGTGATGTTCCGGGACCTGGGGCCAACGTCCTGACTTTC. This gives the protein CASSDVPGPGANVLTF.

In this sample, this clone turned up a few times. The gene calls are TRBV5-1 and TRBJ1-1, with 9 bases that match TRBD1. Germline trimming cut 4 bases from V and 1 base from J; bases unmatched to any gene: 5. The CDR3 totals 15 residues. Germline V gene sequence: CDR1 SGHRS, CDR2 YFSETQ. Here the CDR3 DNA reads TGCGCCAGCAGCCCCCCACAGGGGGCGAACACTGAAGCTTTCTTT. It translates to CASSPPQGANTEAFF.

This chain links TRBV5-4 with TRBJ2-3; 15 bases are shared with TRBD2. There are 17 residues in the CDR3. Germline loops: CDR1 SGHNT, CDR2 YYREEE (reference sequence). V lost 3 bases and J lost 4; bases outside the gene matches: 6. CDR3 nucleotide sequence: TGTGCCAGCAGCTGGGGACTAGCGGGAGGTAGCCCAGATACGCAGTATTTT. Translating gives CASSWGLAGGSPDTQYF.

This clone was detected once. The V and J genes are TRBV4-1 and TRBJ2-7; 9 bases fit TRBD1. Germline lookup yields CDR1 MGHRA and CDR2 YSYEKL. The CDR3 runs to 15 residues. After removal of 2 bases from V and 4 bases from J, the junction contained 6 bases not matched to a gene. The DNA of the CDR3 is TGCGCCAGCAGCCAACCACAGGGGGCGGGATACGAGCAGTACTTC. Protein: CASSQPQGAGYEQYF.

The CDR3 nucleotides are TGTGCCAGCTTGGGAAGGACAGGGATCGCGTCAAGCACTGAAGCTTTCTTT. Translating it yields CASLGRTGIASSTEAFF. The V call is TRBV21-1, the J call TRBJ1-1; the table's D call of TRBD1 was not tested on the DNA. TRBV21-1 is given as a pseudogene. The CDR3 is 17 residues long.

The rearrangement uses TRBV6-6 and TRBJ2-3; 8 bases are shared with TRBD2. The CDR3 totals 20 residues. V was clipped by 5 bases and J by 1 base; unmatched bases: 20. Germline values: CDR1 MNHNY, CDR2 SVGAGI (reference sequence). CDR3 loop: CASSPPRGVGTRARTDTQYF. The DNA for the CDR3 is TGTGCCAGCAGTCCTCCGAGAGGAGTAGGGACTAGGGCCCGCACAGATACGCAGTATTTT.

The rearrangement uses TRBV6-5 and TRBJ2-1, with unresolved D. The CDR3 is made up of 15 amino acids. The germline V gene encodes CDR1 MNHEY and CDR2 SVGAGI. V shed 6 bases and J shed 4 bases, with 16 bases lying between them. CDR3 loop: CASSRTGLFYNEQFF. The CDR3 bases are TGTGCCAGCAGCCGCACGGGTCTATTTTACAATGAGCAGTTCTTC.

The chain links TRBV12-5 to TRBJ1-6, with D tentatively TRBD1 (5 bases). Between the trimmed V and J ends, which lost 3 bases and 5 bases, there was a span of 20 bases. Germline V lookup: CDR1 LGHNT, CDR2 FRNRAP. This CDR3 is 18 amino acids long. The CDR3 DNA reads TGTGCTAGTGGTTTCGGCCTCCTACAGGCAACACATAATTCACCCCTCCACTTT. Translating gives CASGFGLLQATHNSPLHF. Full variable domain (missing parts from reference TRBV12-5 and TRBJ1-6): DARVTQTPRHKVTEMGQEVTMRCQPILGHNTVFWYRQTMMQGLELLAYFRNRAPLDDSGMPKDRFSAEMPDATLATLKIQPSEPRDSAVYFCASGFGLLQATHNSPLHFGNGTRLTVT.

The rearrangement uses TRBV3-1 (or the pseudogene TRBV3-2) and TRBJ2-2, with 7 nucleotides matching TRBD2. After removal of 4 bases from V and 2 bases from J, the junction contained 7 bases not matched to a gene. The CDR3 covers 16 residues. Germline CDR1 is LGHDT and CDR2 is YNNKEL (reference sequence). The CDR3 spells CASSRSGGSNTGELFF. The CDR3 DNA reads TGTGCCAGCAGCCGTTCTGGCGGGAGCAACACCGGGGAGCTGTTTTTT.

This clone was seen once. The chain recombines TRBV6-2 or TRBV6-3 with TRBJ2-1; D may match TRBD1 or TRBD2 (5 bases each). The ends were cut back, 2 bases at V and 1 base at J, with 9 bases in the middle. The CDR3 spans 15 residues. Germline CDR1 reads MNHEY; CDR2 reads SVGEGT. Here the CDR3 reads CASSYEGRSYNEQFF. CDR3 DNA: TGTGCCAGCAGTTACGAGGGGCGGTCCTACAATGAGCAGTTCTTC.

The CDR3 nucleotides read TGTGCCAGCAGCGTTCGACGAGCGGTCGATGAGCAGTTCTTC. Translating it yields CASSVRRAVDEQFF. This chain joins TRBV7-8 and TRBJ2-1; D may be TRBD2 (5 bases). Germline V lookup: CDR1 SGHVS, CDR2 FQNEAQ. This CDR3 region has 14 residues. V gave up 5 bases and J gave up 8 bases, with 16 bases separating them.

The rearrangement links TRBV11-3 to TRBJ1-1, with TRBD1 as a possible D gene (5 bases). Deletions cut 1 base from V and 2 bases from J, with 11 bases between. The CDR3 runs to 15 residues. CDR1 is SGHNT and CDR2 is YENEEA in the germline V gene. As DNA, the CDR3 is TGTGCCAGCAGCTTAGGGGACGGGGGAAACACTGAAGCTTTCTTT. Translation: CASSLGDGGNTEAFF.

CDR3 protein: CARADKSEDGYTF. CDR3 nucleotide sequence: TGTGCCAGGGCGGATAAGAGTGAAGATGGCTACACCTTC. This chain connects TRBV5-5 to TRBJ1-2; D remains ambiguous. The CDR3 has 13 amino acids. Deletions cut 8 bases from V and 6 bases from J, with 17 bases between. Germline lookup yields CDR1 SGHKS and CDR2 YYEKEE (reference sequence).

V is TRBV2 and J is TRBJ2-7; unclear D gene. The germline CDR1 and CDR2 sequences are SNHLY and FYNNEI. Trimming removed 4 bases at V and 3 bases at J, with 10 bases between. This CDR3 spans 13 amino acids. The CDR3 reads CASSARISYEQYF. CDR3 DNA sequence: TGTGCCAGCAGTGCGCGGATAAGCTACGAGCAGTACTTC.